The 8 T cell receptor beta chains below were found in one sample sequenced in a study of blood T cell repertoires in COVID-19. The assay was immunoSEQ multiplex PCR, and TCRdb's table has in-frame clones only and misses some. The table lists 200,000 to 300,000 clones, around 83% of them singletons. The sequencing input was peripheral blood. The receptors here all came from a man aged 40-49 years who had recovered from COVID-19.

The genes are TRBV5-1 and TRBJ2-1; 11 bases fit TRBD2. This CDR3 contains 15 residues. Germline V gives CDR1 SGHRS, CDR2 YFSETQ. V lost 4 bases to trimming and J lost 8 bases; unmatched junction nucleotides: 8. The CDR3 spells CASSLSSGRVYEQFF. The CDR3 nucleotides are TGCGCCAGCAGCCTGAGTAGCGGGAGGGTATATGAGCAGTTCTTC. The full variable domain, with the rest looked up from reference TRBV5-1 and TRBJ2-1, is KAGVTQTPRYLIKTRGQQVTLSCSPISGHRSVSWYQQTPGQGLQFLFEYFSETQRNKGNFPGRFSGRQFSNSRSEMNVSTLELGDSALYLCASSLSSGRVYEQFFGPGTRLTVL.

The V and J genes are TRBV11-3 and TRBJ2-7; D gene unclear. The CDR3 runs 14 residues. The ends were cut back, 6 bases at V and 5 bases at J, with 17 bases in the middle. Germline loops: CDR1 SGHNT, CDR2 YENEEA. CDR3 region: CASSSLQVKDEQYF. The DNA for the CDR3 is TGTGCCAGCAGTTCTCTCCAGGTTAAGGACGAGCAGTACTTC.

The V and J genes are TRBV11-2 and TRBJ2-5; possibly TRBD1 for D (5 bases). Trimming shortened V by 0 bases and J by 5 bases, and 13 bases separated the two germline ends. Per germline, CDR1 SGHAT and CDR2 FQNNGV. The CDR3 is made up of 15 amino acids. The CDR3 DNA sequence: TGTGCCAGCAGCTTAGATGGGGCCCAACACGAGACCCAGTACTTC. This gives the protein CASSLDGAQHETQYF.

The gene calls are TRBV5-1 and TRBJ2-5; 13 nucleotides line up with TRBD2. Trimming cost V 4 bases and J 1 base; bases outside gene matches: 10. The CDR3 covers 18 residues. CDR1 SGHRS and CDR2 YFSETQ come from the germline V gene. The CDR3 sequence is CASSPRQLAGGPQETQYF. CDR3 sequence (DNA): TGCGCCAGCAGCCCACGTCAACTAGCGGGAGGGCCCCAAGAGACCCAGTACTTC.

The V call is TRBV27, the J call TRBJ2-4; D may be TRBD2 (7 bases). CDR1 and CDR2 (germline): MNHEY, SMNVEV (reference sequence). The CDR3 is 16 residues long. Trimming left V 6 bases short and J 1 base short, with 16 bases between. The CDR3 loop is CASSPAGAQAKNIQYF. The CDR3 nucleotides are TGTGCCAGCAGCCCCGCGGGGGCGCAGGCCAAAAACATTCAGTACTTC.

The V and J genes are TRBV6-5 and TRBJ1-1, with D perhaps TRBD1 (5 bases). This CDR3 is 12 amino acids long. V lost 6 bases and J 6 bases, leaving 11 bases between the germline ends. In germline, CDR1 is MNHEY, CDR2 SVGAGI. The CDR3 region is CASSSRVSEAFF. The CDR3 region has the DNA TGTGCCAGCAGCTCCAGGGTATCTGAAGCTTTCTTT.

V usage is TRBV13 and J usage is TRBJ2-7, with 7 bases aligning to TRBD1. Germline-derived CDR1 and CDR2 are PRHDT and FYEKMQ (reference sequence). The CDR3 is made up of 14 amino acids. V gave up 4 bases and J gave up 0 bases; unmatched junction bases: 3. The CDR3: CASSSRTGSYEQYF. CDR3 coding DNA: TGTGCCAGCAGCTCCCGGACAGGCTCCTACGAGCAGTACTTC.

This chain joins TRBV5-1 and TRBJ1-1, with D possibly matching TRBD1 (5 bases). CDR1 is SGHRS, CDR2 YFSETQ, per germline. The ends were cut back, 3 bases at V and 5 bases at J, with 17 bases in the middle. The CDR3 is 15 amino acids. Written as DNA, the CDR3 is TGCGCCAGCAGCTGGGGGGAGGGATTGAGTACTGAAGCTTTCTTT. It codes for CASSWGEGLSTEAFF.